Sequencing of this TCR beta chain was carried out in a study of T cell repertoires in cytomegalovirus infection. The overall study: CMV infection plus the matching HLA type was flagged by public TCR beta signatures.

Via MiXCR, TCRdb re-called the reads, giving one row per CDR3 protein. The sample holds 250,000 or so distinct CDR3 sequences, 10% to 15% seen once. The sequenced sample was PBMCs. This clonotype was sampled from a human donor in good health (CMV status not recorded). Some clones in this sample may be carry-over from other donors' samples.

CDR3 protein: CASSPWDRVSSGANVLTF. The CDR3 DNA sequence: TGTGCCAGCAGTCCATGGGACAGGGTTAGCTCTGGGGCCAACGTCCTGACTTTC. The rearrangement uses TRBV12-3 or TRBV12-4 and TRBJ2-6, with TRBD1 identical over 9 bases. Trimming removed 5 bases from V and 0 bases from J; junction bases left unmatched: 8. The CDR3 consists of 18 residues.